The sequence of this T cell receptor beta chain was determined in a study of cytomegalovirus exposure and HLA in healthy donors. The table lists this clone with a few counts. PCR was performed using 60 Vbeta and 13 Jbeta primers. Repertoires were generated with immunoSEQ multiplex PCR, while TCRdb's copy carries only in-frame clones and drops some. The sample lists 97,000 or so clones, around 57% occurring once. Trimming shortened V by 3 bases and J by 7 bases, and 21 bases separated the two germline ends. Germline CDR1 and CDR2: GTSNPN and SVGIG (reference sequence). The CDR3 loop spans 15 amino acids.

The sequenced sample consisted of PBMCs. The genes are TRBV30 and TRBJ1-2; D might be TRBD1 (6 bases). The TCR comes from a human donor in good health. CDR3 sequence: CAWRAKGTGGSGYTF. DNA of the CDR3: TGTGCCTGGAGGGCTAAGGGAACGGGGGGCTCTGGCTACACCTTC.